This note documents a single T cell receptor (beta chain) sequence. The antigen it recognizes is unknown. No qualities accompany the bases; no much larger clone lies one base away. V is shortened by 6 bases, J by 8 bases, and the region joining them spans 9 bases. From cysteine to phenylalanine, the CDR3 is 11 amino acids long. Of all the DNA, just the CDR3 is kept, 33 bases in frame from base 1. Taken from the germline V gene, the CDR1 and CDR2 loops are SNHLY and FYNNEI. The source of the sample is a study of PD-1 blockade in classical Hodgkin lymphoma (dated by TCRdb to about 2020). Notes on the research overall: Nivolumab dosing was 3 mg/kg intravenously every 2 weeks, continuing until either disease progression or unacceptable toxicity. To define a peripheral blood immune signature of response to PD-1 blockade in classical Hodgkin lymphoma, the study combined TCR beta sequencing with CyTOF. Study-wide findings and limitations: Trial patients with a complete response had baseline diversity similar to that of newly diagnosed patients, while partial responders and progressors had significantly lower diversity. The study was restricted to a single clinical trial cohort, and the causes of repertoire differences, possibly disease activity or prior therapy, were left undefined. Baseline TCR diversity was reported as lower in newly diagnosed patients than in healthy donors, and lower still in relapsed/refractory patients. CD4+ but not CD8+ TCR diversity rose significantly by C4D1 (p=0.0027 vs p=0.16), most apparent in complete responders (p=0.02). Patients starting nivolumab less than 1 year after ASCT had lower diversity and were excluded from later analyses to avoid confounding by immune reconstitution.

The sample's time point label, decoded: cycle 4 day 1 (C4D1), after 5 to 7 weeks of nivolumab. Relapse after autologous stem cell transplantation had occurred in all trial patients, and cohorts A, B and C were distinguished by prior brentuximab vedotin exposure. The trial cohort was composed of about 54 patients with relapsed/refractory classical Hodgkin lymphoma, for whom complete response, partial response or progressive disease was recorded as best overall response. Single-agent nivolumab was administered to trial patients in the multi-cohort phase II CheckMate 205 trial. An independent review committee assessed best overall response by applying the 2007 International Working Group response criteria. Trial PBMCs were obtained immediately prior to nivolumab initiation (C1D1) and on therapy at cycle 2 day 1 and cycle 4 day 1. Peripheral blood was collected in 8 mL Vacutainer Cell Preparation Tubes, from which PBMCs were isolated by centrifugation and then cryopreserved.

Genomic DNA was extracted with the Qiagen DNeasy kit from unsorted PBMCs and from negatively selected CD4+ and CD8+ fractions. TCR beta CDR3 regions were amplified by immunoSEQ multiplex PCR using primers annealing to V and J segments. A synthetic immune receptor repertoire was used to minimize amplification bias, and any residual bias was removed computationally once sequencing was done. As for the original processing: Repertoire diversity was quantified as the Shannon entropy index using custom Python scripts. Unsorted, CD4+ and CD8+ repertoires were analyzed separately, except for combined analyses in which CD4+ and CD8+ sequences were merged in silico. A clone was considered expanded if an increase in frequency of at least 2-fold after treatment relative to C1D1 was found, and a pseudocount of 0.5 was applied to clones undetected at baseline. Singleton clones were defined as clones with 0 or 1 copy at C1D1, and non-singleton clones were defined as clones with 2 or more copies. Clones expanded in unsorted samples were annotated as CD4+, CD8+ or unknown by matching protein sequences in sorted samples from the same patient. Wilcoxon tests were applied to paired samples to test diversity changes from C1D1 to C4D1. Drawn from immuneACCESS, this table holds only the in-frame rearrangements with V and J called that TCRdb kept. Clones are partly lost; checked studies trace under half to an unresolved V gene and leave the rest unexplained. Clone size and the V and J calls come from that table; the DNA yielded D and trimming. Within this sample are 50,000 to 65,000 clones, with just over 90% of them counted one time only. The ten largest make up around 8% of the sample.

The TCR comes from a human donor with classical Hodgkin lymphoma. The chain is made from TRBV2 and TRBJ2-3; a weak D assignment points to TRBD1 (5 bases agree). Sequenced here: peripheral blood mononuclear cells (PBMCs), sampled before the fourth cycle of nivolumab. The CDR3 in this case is CASRDTRTQYF. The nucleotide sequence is TGTGCCAGCAGGGACACCCGTACGCAGTATTTT.